The 21 T cell receptor beta chains reported below all come from one sample, sequenced in a study of blood T cell repertoires in COVID-19. Sequencing was performed with immunoSEQ multiplex PCR; in TCRdb, only in-frame clones are kept and a portion is missing. The data hold a few hundred thousand clones, with around 90% observed a single time. Sequencing used peripheral blood. These receptors were obtained from a human donor in a cohort sampled during active COVID-19.

This sequence joins TRBV18 and TRBJ2-1; no clear D. V dropped 5 bases and J dropped 7 bases, with 15 bases sitting between them. This CDR3 comprises 14 residues. From germline, CDR1 is KGHSH and CDR2 LQKENI. The CDR3 DNA sequence: TGTGCCAGCTCATCAGAATCGACTCTAAATGAGCAGTTCTTC. It translates to CASSSESTLNEQFF.

The chain employs TRBV4-3 and TRBJ2-5, with 10 bases identical to TRBD2. J gave up 5 bases and V 0 bases, and 6 bases lay outside the gene matches. Germline CDR1 and CDR2: LGHNA and YSLEER. This CDR3 is 16 amino acids long. CDR3 protein: CASSQEERGGPETQYF. Written as DNA, the CDR3 is TGCGCCAGCAGCCAAGAAGAGCGGGGGGGCCCGGAGACCCAGTACTTC.

This chain connects TRBV27 to TRBJ2-1; possible D gene TRBD1, 5 bases. Per germline, CDR1 MNHEY and CDR2 SMNVEV (reference sequence). The CDR3 runs to 18 residues. V dropped 8 bases and J dropped 0 bases, with 23 bases sitting between them. Here the CDR3 reads CASELMWQGSSSYNEQFF. CDR3 nucleotide sequence: TGTGCCAGCGAGCTCATGTGGCAGGGTTCTAGCTCCTACAATGAGCAGTTCTTC.

The chain combines TRBV7-9 with TRBJ1-4, with D tentatively TRBD1 (6 bases). The CDR3 is made up of 18 amino acids. The germline V gene has CDR1 SEHNR and CDR2 FQNEAQ (reference sequence). The V gene lost 4 bases and the J gene lost 5 bases, with 23 bases spanning the gap. In DNA, the CDR3 is TGTGCCAGCAGCTCCCGGAATACTTTGACAGGTCGAAATGAAAAACTGTTTTTT. This sequence encodes CASSSRNTLTGRNEKLFF.

The J gene is TRBJ2-7, the V gene TRBV7-3; weak D call: TRBD2 (5 bases). Trimming pared 6 bases from V and 6 bases from J, leaving 12 bases between. Germline CDR1 and CDR2: SGHTA and FQGTGA. This CDR3 has 12 residues. The CDR3 nucleotides are TGTGCCAGCAGTCAATACCGGGGCGAGCAGTACTTC. Translation gives CASSQYRGEQYF.

Here the CDR3 reads CASSGQGEEAFF. The CDR3 DNA reads as TGTGCCAGCAGCGGCCAGGGGGAGGAAGCTTTCTTT. The chain recombines TRBV9 with TRBJ1-1; 7 positions agree with TRBD1. Germline CDR1 reads SGDLS; CDR2 reads YYNGEE. This CDR3 is built from 12 residues. V lost 3 bases, J lost 8 bases, and 4 bases stayed unmatched.

This CDR3 reads CASKPGQGRQPQHF. The CDR3 DNA reads as TGTGCCAGTAAACCGGGACAGGGCCGTCAGCCCCAGCATTTT. The J gene is TRBJ1-5, the V gene TRBV19; 9 bases line up with TRBD1. V lost 7 bases and J lost 6; bases outside the gene matches: 7. Germline lookup yields CDR1 LNHDA and CDR2 SQIVND (reference sequence). This CDR3 has 14 residues.

With regard to this clone: Other DNA variants within this sample encode the same CDR3. The chain carries TRBV5-1 and TRBJ2-7; perhaps TRBD1 as D (5 bases). CDR3 length: 15 amino acids. The germline V gene has CDR1 SGHRS and CDR2 YFSETQ. V was shortened by 0 bases and J by 3 bases, with 13 bases between the two germline ends. The CDR3 DNA is TGCGCCAGCAGCTTGGGTTCCTCAGGGCGCTACGAGCAGTACTTC. Protein sequence: CASSLGSSGRYEQYF.

J is TRBJ1-2 and V is TRBV7-9; unclear D gene. V was shortened by 1 base and J by 4 bases, with 7 bases between the two germline ends. Germline CDR1 reads SEHNR; CDR2 reads FQNEAQ (reference sequence). The CDR3 has 13 residues. This chain's CDR3 is CASSLGESYGYTF. CDR3 nucleotide sequence: TGTGCCAGCAGCTTAGGGGAGAGCTATGGCTACACCTTC. Together with reference TRBV7-9 and TRBJ1-2, the CDR3 gives the full variable domain: DTGVSQNPRHKITKRGQNVTFRCDPISEHNRLYWYRQTLGQGPEFLTYFQNEAQLEKSRLLSDRFSAERPKGSFSTLEIQRTEQGDSAMYLCASSLGESYGYTFGSGTRLTVV.

The CDR3 sequence: CASSSDSYEQYF. The CDR3 coding sequence is TGTGCCAGCAGTTCCGACAGCTACGAGCAGTACTTC. The rearrangement links TRBV25-1 to TRBJ2-7; D may be TRBD1 (5 bases). V was shortened by 5 bases and J by 3 bases, with 8 bases between the two germline ends. Germline CDR1 MGHDK, CDR2 SYGVNS. The length of the CDR3 is 12 residues.

Only a few counts were recorded for this clone. The chain recombines TRBV4-1 with TRBJ1-5; D remains unclear. Per germline, CDR1 MGHRA and CDR2 YSYEKL. The CDR3 length is 15 residues. V lost 0 bases to trimming and J lost 4 bases, with 10 bases between them. The CDR3 DNA reads as TGCGCCAGCAGCCAAGATAACAGATCAAATCAGCCCCAGCATTTT. It yields the protein CASSQDNRSNQPQHF.

The chain links TRBV3-1 (or the pseudogene TRBV3-2) to TRBJ1-1, with D possibly TRBD1 on 5 matching bases. The CDR3 consists of 14 residues. The V and J ends lost 4 bases and 4 bases respectively, with 13 bases between them. The germline V gene has CDR1 LGHDT and CDR2 YNNKEL (reference sequence). DNA of the CDR3: TGTGCCAGCAGCCCGGGGGTCAGAAGCACTGAAGCTTTCTTT. Encoded protein: CASSPGVRSTEAFF.

The V and J genes are TRBV29-1 and TRBJ1-2, with 7 nucleotides matching TRBD1. This CDR3 has 13 residues. Germline loops: CDR1 SQVTM, CDR2 ANQGSEA. J was trimmed by 2 bases and V by 5 bases; bases with no gene match: 5. CDR3 loop: CSVLEQGNYGYTF. The CDR3 DNA sequence: TGCAGCGTTCTCGAACAGGGGAACTATGGCTACACCTTC.

The CDR3, as DNA: TGTGCCAGCAGCCCTGAACAGGCGATGGGGGGCTACACCTTC. As protein: CASSPEQAMGGYTF. The V gene is TRBV7-2, the J gene TRBJ1-2; a weak D match, TRBD1 (5 bases). With 5 bases removed from V and 8 bases from J, the gap between germline ends came to 18 bases. The germline V gene encodes CDR1 SGHTA and CDR2 FQGNSA. This CDR3 is built from 14 residues.

The DNA of the CDR3 is TGTGCCAGCAGGTTACAGGGGATGAACACTGAAGCTTTCTTT. Its protein is CASRLQGMNTEAFF. The chain recombines TRBV28 with TRBJ1-1; 7 bases agree with TRBD1. The V segment lost 6 bases and the J segment 0 bases; nucleotides outside the gene matches: 4. CDR1 and CDR2 from the germline V gene are MDHEN and SYDVKM. CDR3 length: 14 residues.

The chain joins TRBV24-1 to TRBJ1-2; a possible D gene is TRBD1 (6 bases). V was trimmed by 5 bases and J by 4 bases, leaving 7 bases between them. Germline V gene lookup returns CDR1 KGHDR and CDR2 SFDVKD. The length of the CDR3 is 12 residues. This chain's CDR3 is CATSGQVYGYTF. DNA of the CDR3: TGTGCCACCAGTGGACAGGTCTATGGCTACACCTTC.

The rearrangement joins TRBV11-3 to TRBJ2-3; 8 bases agree with TRBD2. The germline gives CDR1 SGHNT, CDR2 YENEEA. The J segment lost 6 bases and the V segment lost 1 base, leaving 9 bases of the junction unmatched. The CDR3 length is 16 residues. CDR3 amino acids: CASSLVAGGRGDTQYF. CDR3 DNA sequence: TGTGCCAGCAGCTTAGTTGCGGGGGGACGGGGGGATACGCAGTATTTT.

The chain links TRBV10-1 to TRBJ1-5; TRBD1 aligns across 7 bases. The length of the CDR3 is 15 residues. V dropped 6 bases and J dropped 4; count of bases not matched to a gene: 9. Per the germline V gene, CDR1 is WNHNN and CDR2 is SYGVQD (reference sequence). CDR3: CASRGNSGGNQPQHF. The CDR3 nucleotides are TGCGCCAGCAGGGGAAACTCAGGGGGGAATCAGCCCCAGCATTTT.

V usage is TRBV6-5 and J usage is TRBJ1-4; TRBD1 is a possible D gene (6 bases). Per germline, CDR1 MNHEY and CDR2 SVGAGI. V lost 6 bases and J 3 bases, leaving 11 bases between the germline ends. This CDR3 contains 14 residues. For the CDR3, the DNA is TGTGCCAGCAGGCAGGGGTGGCCTAATGAAAAACTGTTTTTT. This sequence encodes CASRQGWPNEKLFF.

The V gene is TRBV21-1, the J gene TRBJ2-7; the table calls TRBD2, which could not be checked here. TRBV21-1 is termed a pseudogene. The CDR3 has 20 amino acids. CDR3 residues: CASSKALSLAGGPFSYEQYF. The CDR3 DNA sequence: TGTGCCAGCAGCAAAGCGCTTTCGTTAGCGGGAGGACCTTTTTCCTACGAGCAGTACTTC.

This chain links TRBV7-9 with TRBJ2-7; TRBD2 aligns across 8 bases. The ends lost 5 bases at V and 6 bases at J; junction bases unmatched: 9. The CDR3 loop spans 14 amino acids. Per the germline V gene, CDR1 is SEHNR and CDR2 is FQNEAQ (reference sequence). CDR3 DNA sequence: TGTGCCAGCAGCCCGGGACTAGAGGGCTCCGAGCAGTACTTC. It specifies CASSPGLEGSEQYF. Full variable domain (remainder filled in from reference TRBV7-9 and TRBJ2-7): DTGVSQNPRHKITKRGQNVTFRCDPISEHNRLYWYRQTLGQGPEFLTYFQNEAQLEKSRLLSDRFSAERPKGSFSTLEIQRTEQGDSAMYLCASSPGLEGSEQYFGPGTRLTVT.